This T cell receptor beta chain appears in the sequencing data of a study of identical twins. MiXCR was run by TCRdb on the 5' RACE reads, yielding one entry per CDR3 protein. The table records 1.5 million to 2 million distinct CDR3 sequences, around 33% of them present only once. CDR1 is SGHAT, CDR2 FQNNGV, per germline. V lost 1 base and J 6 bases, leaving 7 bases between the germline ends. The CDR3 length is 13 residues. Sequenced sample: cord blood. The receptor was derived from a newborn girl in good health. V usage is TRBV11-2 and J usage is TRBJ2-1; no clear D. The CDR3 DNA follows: TGTGCCAGCAGCTTAGTTCCCCTCAATGAGCAGTTCTTC. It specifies CASSLVPLNEQFF.